What follows are 30 T cell receptor beta chains derived from one specimen sequenced in a study of T-cell reconstitution after alpha-beta-depleted transplantation in children. Preparation of the TCRbeta library used unique molecular identifiers. TCRdb re-derived calls from the PCR reads in MiXCR, one entry per CDR3 protein. The data show 640,000 or so distinct CDR3 sequences, approximately 15% seen once. The sequencing here drew on PBMCs from the stem cell graft donor, taken from the stem cell graft. The receptor source for this set is a human donor who donated a stem cell graft to a child with acute myeloid leukemia.

This clonotype was seen only a few times. This rearrangement joins TRBV12-3 or TRBV12-4 to TRBJ2-7, with 7 bases that match TRBD1. The V gene end was trimmed by 8 bases and the J gene end by 5 bases; junction bases not matched to a gene: 12. The CDR3 spans 14 residues. The CDR3 nucleotides are TGTGCCAGCGGTTGGACAGGCCGTAGAGACGAGCAGTACTTC. Translated, it gives CASGWTGRRDEQYF.

This clonotype was recorded many times. This chain links TRBV20-1 with TRBJ1-3; possibly TRBD1 for D (5 bases). Germline CDR1 is DFQATT and CDR2 is SNEGSKA (reference sequence). CDR3 size: 15 residues. V gave up 3 bases and J gave up 3 bases, with 15 bases separating them. CDR3 sequence (DNA): TGCAGTGCTAGTGATTCTGGGGGGGGTGGAAACACCATATATTTT. Translated: CSASDSGGGGNTIYF.

V gene TRBV6-2 or TRBV6-3 combines with J gene TRBJ2-1; D ambiguous. The CDR3 has 13 residues. The V end was cut by 7 bases, the J end by 9 bases, with 16 bases between. CDR1 is MNHEY, CDR2 SVGEGT, per germline. The CDR3 sequence is CASIRVYPGEQFF. The CDR3 bases are TGTGCCAGCATAAGGGTGTATCCCGGTGAGCAGTTCTTC.

This clonotype was picked up a small number of times. The rearrangement links TRBV28 to TRBJ2-7, with TRBD1 as a possible D gene (6 bases). Germline CDR1 and CDR2: MDHEN and SYDVKM. There are 13 residues in the CDR3. Trimming removed 5 bases from V and 2 bases from J, with 10 bases in between. The CDR3 DNA sequence: TGTGCCAGCAGTGGGGGCGGAACCTACGAGCAGTACTTC. Translation: CASSGGGTYEQYF.

At least ten counts were recorded for this clonotype. The chain uses TRBV12-3 or TRBV12-4 and TRBJ1-4, with a possible D match to TRBD1 (5 bases). There are 11 residues in the CDR3. The V end was cut by 5 bases, the J end by 15 bases, with 13 bases between. CDR3 protein: CASSVDRRLFF. Written as DNA, the CDR3 is TGTGCCAGCAGTGTCGACAGAAGATTGTTTTTT.

The chain carries TRBV4-1 and TRBJ1-5; D gene uncertain. The germline gives CDR1 MGHRA, CDR2 YSYEKL. The CDR3 has 16 residues. The V end was cut by 1 base, the J end by 0 bases, with 10 bases between. The DNA of the CDR3 is TGCGCCAGCAGCCAAGGAGATTACATTAGCAATCAGCCCCAGCATTTT. It specifies CASSQGDYISNQPQHF.

The chain is built from TRBV7-2 and TRBJ2-5, with 10 bases aligning to TRBD1. The CDR3 contains 15 residues. Germline lookup yields CDR1 SGHTA and CDR2 FQGNSA. After removal of 5 bases from V and 4 bases from J, the junction contained 7 bases not matched to a gene. The CDR3 coding sequence is TGTGCCAGCAGCCAACGACGGACAGGGGGAGAGACCCAGTACTTC. It is translated as CASSQRRTGGETQYF.

The chain links TRBV24-1 to TRBJ2-4; D might be TRBD2 (5 bases). The CDR3 has 14 residues. Germline V lookup: CDR1 KGHDR, CDR2 SFDVKD. Trimming pared 3 bases from V and 6 bases from J, leaving 11 bases between. The CDR3 DNA follows: TGTGCCACCAGTGATCGGGGTTTGGGAAACATTCAGTACTTC. Amino acid sequence: CATSDRGLGNIQYF.

This chain connects TRBV23-1 to TRBJ2-7; possible D gene TRBD2, 6 bases. TRBV23-1 is classed as an ORF, of uncertain function. Between the trimmed V and J ends, which lost 4 bases and 5 bases, there was a span of 15 bases. This CDR3 comprises 14 residues. DNA of the CDR3: TGCGCCAGCAGTCGGGGGGAACTCAGGGACGAGCAGTACGTC. The encoded protein is CASSRGELRDEQYV.

This clonotype was found many times. This rearrangement joins TRBV6-4 to TRBJ2-1; 14 bases map to TRBD2. CDR3 length: 15 amino acids. Trimming cost V 6 bases and J 4 bases; bases outside gene matches: 2. Germline assignment: CDR1 MRHNA and CDR2 SNTAGT. The CDR3, as DNA: TGTGCCAGCAGCGGGACTAGCGGGGGTTACAATGAGCAGTTCTTC. Protein: CASSGTSGGYNEQFF.

This clonotype was observed many times. This chain joins TRBV6-1 and TRBJ1-4; D is uncertain. The germline gives CDR1 MNHNS, CDR2 SASEGT. V lost 5 bases and J lost 8, with 12 bases in between. The CDR3 runs to 13 residues. CDR3 in amino acids: CASSKGREEKLFF. Here the CDR3 DNA reads TGTGCCAGCAGTAAAGGACGGGAGGAAAAACTGTTTTTT.

The J gene is TRBJ1-1, the V gene TRBV28, with D unclear. CDR1 MDHEN and CDR2 SYDVKM come from the germline V gene. The CDR3 totals 12 residues. Trimming stripped 5 bases from V and 7 bases from J, with 11 bases between. This CDR3 reads CASSLNPSEAFF. The CDR3 DNA sequence: TGTGCCAGCAGTCTCAATCCCAGTGAAGCTTTCTTT.

This clonotype was seen a few times. This chain uses TRBV7-9 with TRBJ2-2, with a tentative D call TRBD2 (6 bases). V lost 3 bases, J lost 0 bases, and 11 bases lay in between. CDR1 and CDR2 from the germline V gene are SEHNR and FQNEAQ (reference sequence). The CDR3 has 16 residues. CDR3 residues: CASSLIWEANTGELFF. The CDR3 DNA reads TGTGCCAGCAGCTTGATATGGGAGGCGAACACCGGGGAGCTGTTTTTT.

Note on this clonotype: A much larger clone lies a single base off, so this may be a read error. The J gene is TRBJ1-1, the V gene TRBV7-6, with 8 bases that match TRBD1. The CDR3 consists of 13 residues. Germline assignment: CDR1 SGHVS and CDR2 FNYEAQ. The CDR3: CASSPDRGAEALF. The CDR3 DNA follows: TGTGCCAGCAGCCCAGACAGGGGAGCTGAAGCTTTGTTT.

This clonotype was detected only a few times. The chain recombines TRBV7-2 with TRBJ2-1; TRBD2 matches at 8 bases. The CDR3 is 15 residues long. Trimming removed 4 bases from V and 5 bases from J; junction bases left unmatched: 7. CDR1 and CDR2 from the germline V gene are SGHTA and FQGNSA. The CDR3 is CASSWAVAGNNEQFF. The CDR3, as DNA: TGTGCCAGCAGCTGGGCGGTAGCGGGGAACAATGAGCAGTTCTTC.

This clonotype is a singleton in its sample. Likely a read error: the CDR3 ends without its conserved phenylalanine or tryptophan. CDR3 amino acids: CASSPRRMVFGYTS. CDR3 DNA sequence: TGTGCCAGCAGCCCTAGACGGATGGTTTTTGGCTACACCTCC. The rearrangement joins TRBV7-9 to TRBJ1-2, with D unresolved. Germline V gives CDR1 SEHNR, CDR2 FQNEAQ (reference sequence). The CDR3 loop spans 14 amino acids. Trimming took off 5 bases at V and 7 bases at J, with 17 bases between the two ends.

This clonotype was counted a few times. The genes are TRBV24-1 and TRBJ2-5; possible D gene TRBD2, 6 bases. Trimming took 1 base from V and 4 from J, leaving 18 bases between them. The CDR3 loop spans 17 amino acids. CDR1 is KGHDR and CDR2 is SFDVKD in the germline V gene. CDR3 sequence (DNA): TGTGCCACCAGTGATTTCGGGGTCGGAGGGGCCTTAGAGACCCAGTACTTC. As protein: CATSDFGVGGALETQYF.

This clonotype was detected only a few times. This chain links TRBV4-3 with TRBJ1-1; 9 positions match TRBD1. The CDR3 contains 15 residues. With V trimmed by 3 bases and J by 5 bases, 7 bases remained unmatched. The germline V gene encodes CDR1 LGHNA and CDR2 YSLEER. CDR3 amino acids: CASSQAGQGMTEAFF. The CDR3 region has the DNA TGCGCCAGCAGCCAGGCTGGACAGGGGATGACTGAAGCTTTCTTT.

This clonotype showed up many times. The J gene is TRBJ2-5, the V gene TRBV20-1; TRBD1 agrees at 7 bases. V trimming: 6 bases; J trimming: 4 bases; junction bases outside the gene matches: 8. In germline, CDR1 is DFQATT, CDR2 SNEGSKA (reference sequence). The CDR3 runs 13 residues. The DNA of the CDR3 is TGCAGTGCCCTCGACAGGGTAGGAGAGACCCAGTACTTC. Protein sequence: CSALDRVGETQYF.

The rearrangement links TRBV20-1 to TRBJ1-6, with 8 bases that match TRBD1. Germline CDR1 DFQATT, CDR2 SNEGSKA (reference sequence). The CDR3 extends over 15 amino acids. V gave up 3 bases and J gave up 9 bases; unmatched junction bases: 10. The CDR3 here is CSASRAGGSISPLHF. CDR3 nucleotides: TGCAGTGCTAGTCGTGCAGGGGGCTCAATTTCACCCCTCCACTTT.

This clonotype has only a few counts. V is TRBV29-1 and J is TRBJ2-3, with 8 bases aligning to TRBD1. Germline loops: CDR1 SQVTM, CDR2 ANQGSEA. V dropped 2 bases and J dropped 4; count of bases not matched to a gene: 8. The CDR3 covers 15 residues. CDR3 amino acids: CSVERDRRGPDTQYF. The CDR3 DNA follows: TGCAGCGTTGAACGGGACAGGCGGGGCCCAGATACGCAGTATTTT.

In regard to this clonotype: The junction departs from germline at one end; a sequencing error may be responsible. The V gene is TRBV7-8, the J gene TRBJ1-2, with D maybe TRBD1 (6 bases). Germline V gene data show CDR1 as SGHVS and CDR2 as FQNEAQ. This CDR3 has 14 amino acids. Here the CDR3 reads CAISTGTANYGYTF. Here the CDR3 DNA reads TGTGCCATCAGCACAGGGACGGCGAACTATGGCTACACCTTC. Full variable domain (missing parts from reference TRBV7-8 and TRBJ1-2): GAGVSQSPRYKVAKRGQDVALRCDPISGHVSLFWYQQALGQGPEFLTYFQNEAQLDKSGLPSDRFFAERPEGSVSTLKIQRTQQEDSAVYLCAISTGTANYGYTFGSGTRLTVV.

V and J are TRBV15 and TRBJ2-7, with TRBD1 identical over 7 bases. Trimming at V came to 6 bases and at J to 4 bases, leaving 9 bases not matched to a gene. CDR3 length: 14 residues. The germline gives CDR1 LNHNV, CDR2 YYDKDF (reference sequence). CDR3 bases: TGTGCCACCAGTCCCTGGGACAGAACATACGAGCAGTACTTC. Translation gives CATSPWDRTYEQYF.

This clonotype was observed a few times. V gene TRBV5-1 combines with J gene TRBJ1-4; no clear D gene. Germline lookup yields CDR1 SGHRS and CDR2 YFSETQ. This CDR3 has 16 residues. Trimming cost V 2 bases and J 6 bases, with 17 bases left between them. The CDR3 nucleotides are TGCGCCAGCAGCTTTCAAGGAGGAGACGAGCATGAAAAACTGTTTTTT. It encodes CASSFQGGDEHEKLFF.

There are a few counts of this clonotype. The rearrangement joins TRBV4-2 to TRBJ1-5; 10 nucleotides match TRBD1. CDR3 length: 16 amino acids. With 4 bases clipped from V and 5 bases from J, the junction kept 8 bases outside the gene matches. The V gene's germline CDR1 is LGHNA and CDR2 YNFKEQ. The CDR3 DNA sequence: TGTGCCAGCAGCCGAAGACAGGGGGCCGGGGATCAGCCCCAGCATTTT. Translating gives CASSRRQGAGDQPQHF.

This clonotype was observed at least ten times. This chain joins TRBV29-1 and TRBJ2-2; the match to TRBD1 covers 7 bases. Germline V lookup: CDR1 SQVTM, CDR2 ANQGSEA. V gave up 6 bases and J gave up 1 base; unmatched junction bases: 5. CDR3 length equals 14 residues. The CDR3 DNA reads as TGCAGCGTCCCACGACAGGGGAACACCGGGGAGCTGTTTTTT. It specifies CSVPRQGNTGELFF.

The chain employs TRBV7-9 and TRBJ2-1, with 8 bases that match TRBD1. CDR1 SEHNR and CDR2 FQNEAQ come from the germline V gene (reference sequence). This CDR3 is built from 15 residues. The J segment lost 8 bases and the V segment lost 5 bases, leaving 11 bases of the junction unmatched. The CDR3 sequence: CASSPTAGGSYEQFF. CDR3 bases: TGTGCCAGCAGCCCCACGGCAGGGGGCTCTTATGAGCAGTTCTTC.

Comment on this clonotype: One base away lies a much larger clone, so this may be a sequencing read error. The J gene is TRBJ2-7, the V gene TRBV29-1; D possibly corresponds to TRBD1 (5 bases). The germline V gene encodes CDR1 SQVTM and CDR2 ANQGSEA. The CDR3 has 12 amino acids. Trimming took 4 bases from V and 6 from J, leaving 13 bases between them. The CDR3 region is CSVGVLGLEQYF. For the CDR3, the DNA is TGCAGCGTTGGGGTTCTGGGGCTCGAGCAGTACTTC.

This clonotype appeared many times. CDR3 sequence reads: CSVEIGGNTGELFF. CDR3 sequence (DNA): TGCAGCGTTGAAATAGGGGGCAACACCGGGGAGCTGTTTTTT. The rearrangement links TRBV29-1 to TRBJ2-2; 7 bases line up with TRBD1. This CDR3 contains 14 residues. V lost 2 bases and J lost 2; bases outside the gene matches: 2. Germline lookup yields CDR1 SQVTM and CDR2 ANQGSEA.

This clonotype has ten or more counts. This rearrangement joins TRBV6-5 to TRBJ2-7; 8 positions match TRBD1. This CDR3 has 13 amino acids. V was pared by 4 bases and J by 6 bases, with 5 bases of the junction left unmatched. CDR1 and CDR2 from the germline V gene are MNHEY and SVGAGI. The CDR3 DNA reads TGTGCCAGCAGTTCTAGGGGGACAGGCGAGCAGTACGTC. Amino acid sequence: CASSSRGTGEQYV.